This is a list of T cell receptor beta chains from one sample in a study of memory CD4+ T cells and cytomegalovirus serostatus. The data were produced by immunoSEQ multiplex PCR, yet TCRdb's version contains in-frame clones alone and is incomplete. The sample yields fewer than 35,000 clones, 76% seen once. The sequenced sample was memory CD4+ T cells from blood. The receptors come from an adult in good health and CMV-seronegative. The CDR3 runs from the conserved cysteine through the conserved F or W. A D gene is named only where the DNA matches it firmly. Clone size is stated in some rows and not others, as once, few, many or a class when expanded.

clone size: .; J gene: TRBJ2-6; D gene: .; V gene: TRBV5-1; CDR3 DNA: TGCGCCAGCAGCTTGGGGGTCACTGGGGCCAACGTCCTGACTTTC; CDR3 protein: CASSLGVTGANVLTF
clone size: .; J gene: TRBJ2-7; D gene: .; V gene: TRBV5-5; CDR3 DNA: TGTGCCAGCAGGGATGAGAGGGGGGCCTTCTACGAGCAGTACTTC; CDR3 protein: CASRDERGAFYEQYF
clone size: few; J gene: TRBJ1-5; D gene: .; V gene: TRBV19; CDR3 DNA: TGTGCCAGTAGCCCTTTGGGGAGTCAGCCCCAGCATTTT; CDR3 protein: CASSPLGSQPQHF
clone size: few; J gene: TRBJ1-5; D gene: .; V gene: TRBV7-9; CDR3 DNA: TGTGCCAGCAGCTTAGGAGATCAGCCCCAGCATTTT; CDR3 protein: CASSLGDQPQHF
clone size: .; J gene: TRBJ2-1; D gene: TRBD2; V gene: TRBV5-1; CDR3 DNA: TGCGCCAGCAGCTACGGGACTAGCGGGGGGTTAGGTGAGCAGTTCTTC; CDR3 protein: CASSYGTSGGLGEQFF
clone size: .; J gene: TRBJ1-6; D gene: TRBD1; V gene: TRBV19; CDR3 DNA: TGTGCCAGTAGTATAGATCGGAGACAGGGGTTTAATAATTCACCCCTCCACTTT; CDR3 protein: CASSIDRRQGFNNSPLHF
clone size: .; J gene: TRBJ2-5; D gene: .; V gene: TRBV7-3; CDR3 DNA: TGTGCCAGCAGCCCAAACGGATTCCGGGCCCAGTACTTC; CDR3 protein: CASSPNGFRAQYF
clone size: .; J gene: TRBJ2-1; D gene: TRBD1; V gene: TRBV2; CDR3 DNA: TGTGCCAGCAGGGACAGGGGTTACTACAATGAGCAGTTCTTC; CDR3 protein: CASRDRGYYNEQFF
clone size: .; J gene: TRBJ2-1; D gene: .; V gene: TRBV27; CDR3 DNA: TGTGCCAGCAGTTTATTAGGGGTGAGGGGGTACAATGAGCAGTTCTTC; CDR3 protein: CASSLLGVRGYNEQFF
clone size: .; J gene: TRBJ1-5; D gene: TRBD1; V gene: TRBV5-1; CDR3 DNA: TGCGCCAGCAGCCCCGGAGACAGGGAAGGGGCGCCCCAGCATTTT; CDR3 protein: CASSPGDREGAPQHF
clone size: .; J gene: TRBJ1-1; D gene: TRBD1; V gene: TRBV25-1; CDR3 DNA: TGTGCCAGCAGGGGACAGGGGGCCCCAGCTGAAGCTTTCTTT; CDR3 protein: CASRGQGAPAEAFF
clone size: .; J gene: TRBJ2-7; D gene: TRBD2; V gene: TRBV18; CDR3 DNA: TGTGCCAGCTCACGGGACTACCAAGACTACGAGCAGTACTTC; CDR3 protein: CASSRDYQDYEQYF
clone size: .; J gene: TRBJ2-7; D gene: .; V gene: TRBV28; CDR3 DNA: TGTGCCAGCAGTTTTTCTATCTACGAGCAGTACTTC; CDR3 protein: CASSFSIYEQYF
clone size: .; J gene: TRBJ2-1; D gene: TRBD1; V gene: TRBV27; CDR3 DNA: TGTGCCAGCAGTAGGGACAGAGCCTACAATGAGCAGTTCTTC; CDR3 protein: CASSRDRAYNEQFF
clone size: medium-sized; J gene: TRBJ2-7; D gene: TRBD1; V gene: TRBV7-9; CDR3 DNA: TGTGCCAGCAGCTTAGTGGGACAGGCCTACGAGCAGTACTTC; CDR3 protein: CASSLVGQAYEQYF
clone size: .; J gene: TRBJ2-7; D gene: TRBD2; V gene: TRBV29-1; CDR3 DNA: TGCAGCGTTGAAACGGTAGGACTAGCGGGAGGGCCCGGCGAGCAGTACTTC; CDR3 protein: CSVETVGLAGGPGEQYF
clone size: .; J gene: TRBJ2-7; D gene: TRBD1; V gene: TRBV30; CDR3 DNA: TGTGCCTGGAGTGTATCGACAGGGGGCCCCTACGAGCAGTACTTC; CDR3 protein: CAWSVSTGGPYEQYF
clone size: few; J gene: TRBJ2-7; D gene: TRBD2; V gene: TRBV14; CDR3 DNA: TGTGCCAGCAGTCCCGGACTAGCGGGAGGGCACTCCTACGAGCAGTACTTC; CDR3 protein: CASSPGLAGGHSYEQYF
clone size: .; J gene: TRBJ1-4; D gene: .; V gene: TRBV30; CDR3 DNA: TGTGCCTGGAGTGAGGCAGCCTCTAATGAAAAACTGTTTTTT; CDR3 protein: CAWSEAASNEKLFF
clone size: .; J gene: TRBJ2-7; D gene: TRBD2; V gene: TRBV6-1; CDR3 DNA: TGTGCCAGCAGCGAAGGAGCGGGGGCTGGGAAGCAGTACTTC; CDR3 protein: CASSEGAGAGKQYF
clone size: .; J gene: TRBJ2-3; D gene: TRBD1; V gene: TRBV5-4; CDR3 DNA: TGTGCCAGCAGCTTGGCATGGGACAGGGGTGATACGCAGTATTTT; CDR3 protein: CASSLAWDRGDTQYF
clone size: .; J gene: TRBJ1-1; D gene: .; V gene: TRBV2; CDR3 DNA: TGTGCCAGCAGTGTACGGCAGCAGAACACTGAAGCTTTCTTT; CDR3 protein: CASSVRQQNTEAFF
clone size: .; J gene: TRBJ2-1; D gene: TRBD2; V gene: TRBV19; CDR3 DNA: TGTGCCAGTAGTATTAACCACGGCGGGGGGGCCGCTGAGCAGTTCTTC; CDR3 protein: CASSINHGGGAAEQFF
clone size: .; J gene: TRBJ2-7; D gene: .; V gene: TRBV7-2; CDR3 DNA: TGTGCCAGCAGCTTAGAAAAAGGGTCTCGGGGATACTACGAGCAGTACTTC; CDR3 protein: CASSLEKGSRGYYEQYF
clone size: .; J gene: TRBJ2-7; D gene: .; V gene: TRBV7-8; CDR3 DNA: TGTGCCAGCAGCTTCCGGGGCCTCACCTACGAGCAGTACTTC; CDR3 protein: CASSFRGLTYEQYF
clone size: .; J gene: TRBJ2-3; D gene: TRBD2; V gene: TRBV7-2; CDR3 DNA: TGTGCCAGCAGCTTTACCATGACTAGCGGGGGCCCACGGGATACGCAGTATTTT; CDR3 protein: CASSFTMTSGGPRDTQYF
clone size: .; J gene: TRBJ1-1; D gene: .; V gene: TRBV19; CDR3 DNA: TGTGCCAGTAGTCCCCGAAGGGGCCCATTGCATGTAGCTTTCTTT; CDR3 protein: CASSPRRGPLHVAFF
clone size: .; J gene: TRBJ1-5; D gene: TRBD1; V gene: TRBV28; CDR3 DNA: TGTGCCACACAGGGGACCCTTAATCAGCCCCAGCATTTT; CDR3 protein: CATQGTLNQPQHF
clone size: .; J gene: TRBJ2-7; D gene: .; V gene: TRBV7-2; CDR3 DNA: TGTGCCAGCAGCTTCGTCCGGGACGCGTACGAGCAGTACTTC; CDR3 protein: CASSFVRDAYEQYF
clone size: .; J gene: TRBJ2-1; D gene: .; V gene: TRBV11-2; CDR3 DNA: TGTGCCAGCAGCCCGATCGAGGGGGCGGGGGTATACAATGAGCAGTTCTTC; CDR3 protein: CASSPIEGAGVYNEQFF
clone size: .; J gene: TRBJ2-2; D gene: .; V gene: TRBV9; CDR3 DNA: TGTGCCAGCAGCGTCGATCAACGAGAGGGGGAGCTGTTTTTT; CDR3 protein: CASSVDQREGELFF
clone size: .; J gene: TRBJ1-5; D gene: TRBD1; V gene: TRBV6-1; CDR3 DNA: TGTGCCAGCAGTGGCTGGACAGGGGGAAGCAATCAGCCCCAGCATTTT; CDR3 protein: CASSGWTGGSNQPQHF
clone size: few; J gene: TRBJ1-2; D gene: TRBD1; V gene: TRBV19; CDR3 DNA: TGTGCCAGTAGCCGAGGACAGGGGAATGGCTACACCTTC; CDR3 protein: CASSRGQGNGYTF
clone size: .; J gene: TRBJ2-1; D gene: .; V gene: TRBV7-9; CDR3 DNA: TGTGCCAGCAGCTTAGCTGGGGGGAACTACAATGAGCAGTTCTTC; CDR3 protein: CASSLAGGNYNEQFF
clone size: .; J gene: TRBJ2-5; D gene: .; V gene: TRBV6-1; CDR3 DNA: TGTGCCACAGAGGAGCGGTACCAAGAGACCCAGTACTTC; CDR3 protein: CATEERYQETQYF
clone size: .; J gene: TRBJ2-2; D gene: .; V gene: TRBV5-5; CDR3 DNA: TGTGCCAGCAGCTTGGAAGGCCCACACACCGGGGAGCTGTTTTTT; CDR3 protein: CASSLEGPHTGELFF
clone size: once; J gene: TRBJ2-3; D gene: TRBD1; V gene: TRBV7-6; CDR3 DNA: TGTGCCAGCAGCCCCCGGACAGGAACAAGCACAGATACGCAGTATTTT; CDR3 protein: CASSPRTGTSTDTQYF
clone size: .; J gene: TRBJ2-7; D gene: .; V gene: TRBV5-1; CDR3 DNA: TGCGCCAGCAGCTTGGTCCCAGGGAATCCGCTCAGCTCCTACGAGCAGTACTTC; CDR3 protein: CASSLVPGNPLSSYEQYF
clone size: .; J gene: TRBJ1-2; D gene: .; V gene: TRBV15; CDR3 DNA: TGTGCCACCAGTCAGGACGCCCCCTATGGCTACACCTTC; CDR3 protein: CATSQDAPYGYTF
clone size: .; J gene: TRBJ2-7; D gene: TRBD2; V gene: TRBV9; CDR3 DNA: TGTGCCAGCGCAAAGCGGGAGTGGGACGAGCAGTACTTC; CDR3 protein: CASAKREWDEQYF
clone size: .; J gene: TRBJ1-2; D gene: TRBD1; V gene: TRBV5-1; CDR3 DNA: TGCGCCAGCAGCTTGAGGTATCAGGGGGCGTCAATCTATGGCTACACCTTC; CDR3 protein: CASSLRYQGASIYGYTF
clone size: .; J gene: TRBJ1-2; D gene: .; V gene: TRBV4-3; CDR3 DNA: TGCGCCAGCAGCCAAGAGAGGAATAATAACTATGGCTACACCTTC; CDR3 protein: CASSQERNNNYGYTF
clone size: .; J gene: TRBJ2-2; D gene: TRBD2; V gene: TRBV7-2; CDR3 DNA: TGTGCCAGCGGATTCCTTAATGCGGGGGGTAACACCGGGGAGCTGTTTTTT; CDR3 protein: CASGFLNAGGNTGELFF
clone size: .; J gene: TRBJ1-2; D gene: .; V gene: TRBV6-5; CDR3 DNA: TGTGCCAGCAGTTACTCGAGGAACTATGGCTACACCTTC; CDR3 protein: CASSYSRNYGYTF
clone size: few; J gene: TRBJ1-1; D gene: TRBD1; V gene: TRBV19; CDR3 DNA: TGTGCCAGTAGTGGACAGGAGCTGAACACTGAAGCTTTCTTT; CDR3 protein: CASSGQELNTEAFF
clone size: .; J gene: TRBJ1-2; D gene: .; V gene: TRBV5-5; CDR3 DNA: TGTGCCAGCAGCTTGGCCCCCGGTGGTAACTATGGCTACACCTTC; CDR3 protein: CASSLAPGGNYGYTF
clone size: .; J gene: TRBJ2-7; D gene: .; V gene: TRBV6-6; CDR3 DNA: TGTGCCAGCAGTTACAGGACCCAGGGGGAGCAGTACTTC; CDR3 protein: CASSYRTQGEQYF